This T cell receptor (beta chain) was documented in a study of Ad26.COV2.S vaccination and SARS-CoV-2 variants. Assay used: immunoSEQ multiplex PCR; TCRdb lists only in-frame clones, some missing. Found here are around 450,000 clones, 90% of them singletons; the top ten hold less than 5.5%. The sample's treatment: approximately 18 received Ad26.COV2.S at low or high dose, single or two shots; about 5 received placebo; per-sample allocation not given. Material that was analyzed had been drawn on day 63 after the first vaccine or placebo injection. CDR3 size: 13 residues. V lost 2 bases and J 4 bases, leaving 5 bases between the germline ends. Looked up from germline, CDR1 is SGHVS and CDR2 is FQNEAQ.

V and J are TRBV7-8 and TRBJ1-4; no definite D call. The material sequenced was peripheral blood, taken in a trial of Ad26.COV2.S vaccine versus placebo. The source is a person aged 18-65 years who received the Ad26.COV2.S COVID-19 vaccine or a placebo. CDR3 in amino acids: CASSLMSNEKLFF. The CDR3, as DNA: TGTGCCAGCAGCTTAATGAGTAATGAAAAACTGTTTTTT.